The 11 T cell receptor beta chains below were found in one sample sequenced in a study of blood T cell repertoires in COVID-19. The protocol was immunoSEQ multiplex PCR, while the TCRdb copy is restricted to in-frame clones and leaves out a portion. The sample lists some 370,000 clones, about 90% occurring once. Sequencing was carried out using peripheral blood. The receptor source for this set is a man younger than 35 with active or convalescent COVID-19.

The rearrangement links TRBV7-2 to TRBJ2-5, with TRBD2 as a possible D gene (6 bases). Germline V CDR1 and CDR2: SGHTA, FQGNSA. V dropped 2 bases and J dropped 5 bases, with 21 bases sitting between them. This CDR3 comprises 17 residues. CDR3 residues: CASSLKGREQQFETQYF. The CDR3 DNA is TGTGCCAGCAGCTTAAAAGGGCGGGAACAGCAGTTTGAGACCCAGTACTTC. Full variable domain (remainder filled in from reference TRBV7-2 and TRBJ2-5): GAGVSQSPSNKVTEKGKDVELRCDPISGHTALYWYRQSLGQGLEFLIYFQGNSAPDKSGLPSDRFSAERTGGSVSTLTIQRTQQEDSAVYLCASSLKGREQQFETQYFGPGTRLLVL.

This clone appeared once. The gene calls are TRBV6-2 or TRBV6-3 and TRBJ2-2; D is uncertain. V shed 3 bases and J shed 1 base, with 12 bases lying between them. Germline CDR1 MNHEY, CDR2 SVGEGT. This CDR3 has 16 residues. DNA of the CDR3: TGTGCCAGCAGTTATTTGGGTCTAGTGAACACCGGGGAGCTGTTTTTT. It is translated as CASSYLGLVNTGELFF.

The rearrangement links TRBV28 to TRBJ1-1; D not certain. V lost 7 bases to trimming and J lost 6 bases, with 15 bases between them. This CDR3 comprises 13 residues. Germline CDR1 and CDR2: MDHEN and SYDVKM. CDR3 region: CASIPPSAAEAFF. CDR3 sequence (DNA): TGTGCCAGCATTCCTCCATCGGCGGCTGAAGCTTTCTTT.

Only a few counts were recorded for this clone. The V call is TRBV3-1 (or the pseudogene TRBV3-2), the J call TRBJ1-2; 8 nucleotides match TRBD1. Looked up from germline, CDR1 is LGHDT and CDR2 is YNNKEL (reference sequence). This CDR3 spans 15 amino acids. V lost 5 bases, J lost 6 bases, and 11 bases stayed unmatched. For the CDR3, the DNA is TGTGCCAGCAGCGCGGACAGGGTATTTTTTGATGGCTACACCTTC. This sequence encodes CASSADRVFFDGYTF.

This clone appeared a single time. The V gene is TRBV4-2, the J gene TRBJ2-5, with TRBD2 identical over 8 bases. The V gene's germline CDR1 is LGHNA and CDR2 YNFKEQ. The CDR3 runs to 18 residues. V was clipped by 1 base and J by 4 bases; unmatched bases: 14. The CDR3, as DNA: TGTGCCAGCAGCCAAGTGGGAGTAGCGGGATATTCGGGAGAGACCCAGTACTTC. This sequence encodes CASSQVGVAGYSGETQYF.

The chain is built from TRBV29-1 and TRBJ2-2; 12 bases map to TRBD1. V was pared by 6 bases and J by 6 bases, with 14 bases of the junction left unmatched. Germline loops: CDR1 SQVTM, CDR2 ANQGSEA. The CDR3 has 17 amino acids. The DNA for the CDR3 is TGCAGCGTCGAAACCCAGTTGGGACAGGGGGCGCCCGGGGAGCTGTTTTTT. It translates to CSVETQLGQGAPGELFF.

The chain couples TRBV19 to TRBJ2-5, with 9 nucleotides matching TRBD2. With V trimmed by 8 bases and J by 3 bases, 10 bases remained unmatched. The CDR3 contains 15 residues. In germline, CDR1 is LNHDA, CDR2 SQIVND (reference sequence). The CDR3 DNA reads TGTGCCAGTTCCGACGGAGCGGGGGGCAAAGAGACCCAGTACTTC. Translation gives CASSDGAGGKETQYF.

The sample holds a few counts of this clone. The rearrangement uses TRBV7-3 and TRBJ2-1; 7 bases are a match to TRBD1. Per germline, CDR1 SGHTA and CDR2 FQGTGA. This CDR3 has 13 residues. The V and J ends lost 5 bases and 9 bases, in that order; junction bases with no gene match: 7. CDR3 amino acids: CASSLEGAGEQFF. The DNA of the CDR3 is TGTGCCAGCAGCCTAGAGGGGGCTGGTGAGCAGTTCTTC.

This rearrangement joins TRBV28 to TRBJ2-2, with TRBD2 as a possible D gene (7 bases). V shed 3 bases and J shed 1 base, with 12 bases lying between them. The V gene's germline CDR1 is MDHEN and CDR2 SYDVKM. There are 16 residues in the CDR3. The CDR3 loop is CASSFRGALNTGELFF. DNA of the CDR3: TGTGCCAGCAGTTTTCGGGGGGCATTGAACACCGGGGAGCTGTTTTTT. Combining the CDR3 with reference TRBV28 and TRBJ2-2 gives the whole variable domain DVKVTQSSRYLVKRTGEKVFLECVQDMDHENMFWYRQDPGLGLRLIYFSYDVKMKEKGDIPEGYSVSREKKERFSLILESASTNQTSMYLCASSFRGALNTGELFFGEGSRLTVL.

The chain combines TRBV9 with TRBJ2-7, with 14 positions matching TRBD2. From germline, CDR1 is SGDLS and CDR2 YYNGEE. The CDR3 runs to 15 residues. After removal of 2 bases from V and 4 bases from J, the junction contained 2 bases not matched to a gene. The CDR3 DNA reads TGTGCCAGCAGCGTGGGACTAGCGGGAGAATACGAGCAGTACTTC. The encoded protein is CASSVGLAGEYEQYF.

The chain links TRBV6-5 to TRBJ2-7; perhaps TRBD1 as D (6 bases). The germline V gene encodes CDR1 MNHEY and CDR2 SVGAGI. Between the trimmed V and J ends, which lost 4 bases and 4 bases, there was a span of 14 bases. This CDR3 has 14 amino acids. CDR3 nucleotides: TGTGCCAGCAGTTGGGGCAGGGGAGAGTACGAGCAGTACTTC. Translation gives CASSWGRGEYEQYF.